Given below is one TCR beta chain in context. Some clones are missing from TCRdb's copy, which holds only in-frame ones; the method was immunoSEQ multiplex PCR. Of around 99,000 clones detected, 89% appear once; the ten largest clones hold about 6.6%. CDR1 is SEHNR and CDR2 is FQNEAQ in the germline V gene (reference sequence). The junction had 1 base not matched to a gene; V was cut back by 1 base and J by 4 bases. The CDR3 contains 14 residues. The sample belongs to a study of T cell responses to AZD1222 COVID-19 vaccine. The source material was peripheral blood, sampled on day 0 of AZD1222 vaccination. The TCR was taken from an adult in good health. This rearrangement joins TRBV7-9 to TRBJ1-1; 9 nucleotides match TRBD1. For the CDR3, the DNA is TGTGCCAGCAGCTTAGGACAGGGGGTCACTGAAGCTTTCTTT. Translated, it gives CASSLGQGVTEAFF.